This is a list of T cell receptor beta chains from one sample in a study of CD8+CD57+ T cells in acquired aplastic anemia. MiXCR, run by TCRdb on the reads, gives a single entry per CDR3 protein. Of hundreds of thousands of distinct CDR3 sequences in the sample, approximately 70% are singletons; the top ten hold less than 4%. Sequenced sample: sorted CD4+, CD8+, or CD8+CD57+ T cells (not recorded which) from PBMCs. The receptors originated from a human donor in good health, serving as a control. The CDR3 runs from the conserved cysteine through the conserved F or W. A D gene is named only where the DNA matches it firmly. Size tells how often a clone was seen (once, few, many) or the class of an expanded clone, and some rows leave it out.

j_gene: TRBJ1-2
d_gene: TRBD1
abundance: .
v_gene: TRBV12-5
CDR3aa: CAGSTTGGAIYGYTF
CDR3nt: TGTGCCGGCTCGACGACAGGGGGCGCGATCTATGGCTACACCTTC

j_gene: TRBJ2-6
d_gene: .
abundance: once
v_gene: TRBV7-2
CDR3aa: CASSPVYSSSGANVLTF
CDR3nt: TGTGCCAGCAGCCCCGTTTATTCTAGCTCTGGGGCGAACGTCCTGACTTTC

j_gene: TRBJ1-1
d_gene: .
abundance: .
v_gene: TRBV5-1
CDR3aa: CASSFPGAIAAFF
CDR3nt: TGCGCCAGCAGCTTTCCAGGGGCCATTGCAGCTTTCTTT

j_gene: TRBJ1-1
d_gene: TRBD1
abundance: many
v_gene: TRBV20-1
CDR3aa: CSAIRDSTSPFF
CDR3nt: TGCAGTGCTATTCGGGACAGTACGTCTCCTTTCTTT

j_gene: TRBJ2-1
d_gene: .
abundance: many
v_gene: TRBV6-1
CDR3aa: CASSEVGLYNEQFF
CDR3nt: TGTGCCAGCAGTGAAGTCGGACTTTACAATGAGCAGTTCTTC

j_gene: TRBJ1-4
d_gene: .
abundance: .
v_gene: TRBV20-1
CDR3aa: CSASTGDSLELFF
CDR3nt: TGCAGTGCTAGTACCGGGGATAGTCTGGAACTGTTTTTT

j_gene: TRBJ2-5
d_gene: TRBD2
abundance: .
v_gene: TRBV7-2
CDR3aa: CASSVDASGGHQETQYF
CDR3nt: TGTGCCAGCAGCGTGGATGCTAGCGGGGGCCATCAAGAGACCCAGTACTTC

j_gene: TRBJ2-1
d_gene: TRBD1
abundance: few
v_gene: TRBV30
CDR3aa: CAWTVGTGVPYNEQFF
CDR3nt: TGTGCCTGGACCGTAGGGACAGGGGTCCCCTACAATGAGCAGTTCTTC

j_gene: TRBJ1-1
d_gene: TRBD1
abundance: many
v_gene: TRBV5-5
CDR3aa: CASSWGTGGTEAFF
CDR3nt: TGTGCCAGCAGCTGGGGGACAGGGGGCACTGAAGCTTTCTTT

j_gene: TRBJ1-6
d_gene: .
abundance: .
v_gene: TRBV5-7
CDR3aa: CASSWKDTDSPLHF
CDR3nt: TGTGCCAGCAGCTGGAAGGATACGGATTCACCCCTCCACTTT

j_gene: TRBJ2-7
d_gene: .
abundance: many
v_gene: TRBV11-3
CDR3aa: CASSRLSSSYEQYF
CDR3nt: TGTGCCAGCAGTCGACTTTCCTCCTCCTACGAGCAGTACTTC

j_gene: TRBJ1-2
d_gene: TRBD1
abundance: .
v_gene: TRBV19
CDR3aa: CASSRQGANYGYTF
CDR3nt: TGTGCCAGTAGTCGACAGGGAGCTAACTATGGCTACACCTTC

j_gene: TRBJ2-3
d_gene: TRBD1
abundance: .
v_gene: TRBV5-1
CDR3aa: CASSLQGDPEDTQYF
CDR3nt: TGCGCCAGCAGCTTACAGGGGGACCCCGAAGATACGCAGTATTTT

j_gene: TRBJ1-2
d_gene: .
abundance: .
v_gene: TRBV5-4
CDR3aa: CASSLFRGYTF
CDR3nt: TGTGCCAGCAGCTTGTTCAGAGGCTACACCTTC

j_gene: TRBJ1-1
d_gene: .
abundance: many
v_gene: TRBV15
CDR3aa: CATSRDWAGGGIEAFF
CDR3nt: TGTGCCACCAGCAGAGATTGGGCGGGGGGAGGCATTGAAGCTTTCTTT

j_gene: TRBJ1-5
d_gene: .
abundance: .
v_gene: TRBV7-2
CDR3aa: CASSLSGGPGETQHF
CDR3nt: TGTGCCAGCAGCTTAAGTGGGGGGCCGGGGGAGACCCAGCATTTT

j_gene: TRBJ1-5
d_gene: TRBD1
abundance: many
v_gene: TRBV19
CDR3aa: CASSPSDREGQPQHF
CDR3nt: TGTGCCAGTAGTCCCTCGGACAGGGAAGGCCAGCCCCAGCATTTT

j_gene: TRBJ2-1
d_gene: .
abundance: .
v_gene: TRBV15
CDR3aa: CATSSQGGGNGQDEQFF
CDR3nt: TGTGCCACCAGCAGCCAGGGGGGCGGAAACGGTCAGGATGAGCAGTTCTTC

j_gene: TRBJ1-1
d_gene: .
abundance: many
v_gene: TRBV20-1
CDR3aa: CSARVRIGMNTEAFF
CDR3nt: TGCAGTGCTAGAGTACGGATAGGAATGAACACTGAAGCTTTCTTT

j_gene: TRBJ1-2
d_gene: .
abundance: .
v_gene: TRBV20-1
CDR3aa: CSASGDTSRDGYTF
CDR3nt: TGCAGTGCTAGTGGAGACACCTCTCGGGATGGCTACACCTTC

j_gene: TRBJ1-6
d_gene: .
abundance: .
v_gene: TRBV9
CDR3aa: CASSVEWENSPLHF
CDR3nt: TGTGCCAGCAGCGTAGAATGGGAGAATTCACCCCTCCACTTT

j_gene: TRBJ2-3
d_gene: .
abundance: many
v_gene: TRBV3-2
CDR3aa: CASSQVRGKSTDTQYF
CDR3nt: TGTGCCAGCAGCCAAGTCCGGGGGAAGAGCACAGATACGCAGTATTTT

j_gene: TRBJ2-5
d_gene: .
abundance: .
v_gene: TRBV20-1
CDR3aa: CSARKRTKKETQYF
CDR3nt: TGCAGTGCTAGAAAGCGGACGAAAAAAGAGACCCAGTACTTC

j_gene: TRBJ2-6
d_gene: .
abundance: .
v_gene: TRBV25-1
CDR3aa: CASRVGGANVLTF
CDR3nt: TGTGCCAGCAGGGTGGGAGGGGCCAACGTCCTGACTTTC

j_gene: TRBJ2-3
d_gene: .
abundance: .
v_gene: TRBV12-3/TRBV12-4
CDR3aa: CASSVSGDTQYF
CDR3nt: TGTGCCAGCAGCGTATCCGGGGATACGCAGTATTTT

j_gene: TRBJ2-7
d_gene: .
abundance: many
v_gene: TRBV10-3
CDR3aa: CAISTRTDANEQYF
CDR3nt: TGTGCCATCAGTACGAGGACAGACGCCAACGAGCAGTACTTC

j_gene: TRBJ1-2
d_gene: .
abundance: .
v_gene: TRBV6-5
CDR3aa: CASSVGSAYGYTF
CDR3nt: TGTGCCAGCAGTGTGGGATCAGCTTATGGCTACACCTTC

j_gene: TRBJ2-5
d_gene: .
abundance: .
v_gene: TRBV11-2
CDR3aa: CASSSLLRVETQYF
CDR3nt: TGTGCCAGCAGCTCATTACTTAGAGTGGAGACCCAGTACTTC

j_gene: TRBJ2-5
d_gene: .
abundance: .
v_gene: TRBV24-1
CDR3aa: CATSDRRKETQYF
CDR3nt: TGTGCCACCAGTGATCGTAGAAAGGAGACCCAGTACTTC

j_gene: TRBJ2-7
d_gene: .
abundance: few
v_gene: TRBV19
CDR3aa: CASSIGSPYEQYF
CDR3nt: TGTGCCAGTAGTATAGGCAGTCCCTACGAGCAGTACTTC

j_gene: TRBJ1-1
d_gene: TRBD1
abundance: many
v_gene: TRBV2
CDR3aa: CASSFDRGRTEAFF
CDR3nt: TGTGCCAGCAGTTTCGACAGGGGGCGTACTGAAGCTTTCTTT

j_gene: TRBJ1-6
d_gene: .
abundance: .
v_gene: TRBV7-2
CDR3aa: CASSSGHSGSPLHF
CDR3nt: TGTGCCAGCAGCTCAGGGCACTCGGGGTCACCCCTCCACTTT

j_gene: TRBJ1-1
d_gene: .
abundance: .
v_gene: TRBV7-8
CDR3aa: CASSSEIGSTEAFF
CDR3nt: TGTGCCAGCAGCTCAGAAATTGGATCTACTGAAGCTTTCTTT

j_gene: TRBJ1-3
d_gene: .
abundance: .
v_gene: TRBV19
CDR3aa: CASTFPGAGNTIYF
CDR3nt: TGTGCCAGTACCTTCCCGGGGGCTGGAAACACCATATATTTT

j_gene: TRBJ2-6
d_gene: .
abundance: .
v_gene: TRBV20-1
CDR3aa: CSAREFAGSVLTF
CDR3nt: TGCAGTGCTAGAGAGTTTGCAGGGAGCGTCCTGACTTTC

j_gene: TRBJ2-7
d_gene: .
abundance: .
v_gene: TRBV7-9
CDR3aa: CASSLAMNTGADLYF
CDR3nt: TGTGCCAGCAGCTTGGCGATGAACACTGGAGCTGACTTGTACTTC

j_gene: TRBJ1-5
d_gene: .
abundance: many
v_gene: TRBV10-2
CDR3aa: CASSEAGWGNQPQHF
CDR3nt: TGCGCCAGCAGTGAGGCGGGATGGGGCAATCAGCCCCAGCATTTT

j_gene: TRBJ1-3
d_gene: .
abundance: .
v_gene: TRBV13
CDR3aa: CASGFSGNTIYF
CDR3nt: TGTGCCAGTGGATTCTCTGGAAACACCATATATTTT

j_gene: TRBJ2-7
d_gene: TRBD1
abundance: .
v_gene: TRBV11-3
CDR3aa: CASSLGNRGVYEQYF
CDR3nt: TGTGCCAGCAGCTTAGGTAACAGGGGTGTCTACGAGCAGTACTTC

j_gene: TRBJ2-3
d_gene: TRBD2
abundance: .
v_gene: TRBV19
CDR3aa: CASSIPTLAGETDTQYF
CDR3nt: TGTGCCAGTAGTATCCCTACTCTAGCGGGAGAGACAGATACGCAGTATTTT

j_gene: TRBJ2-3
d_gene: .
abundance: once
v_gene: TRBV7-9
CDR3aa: CTSSLIGGPETQYF
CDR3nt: TGTACCAGCAGCTTAATCGGGGGGCCAGAGACCCAGTACTTT